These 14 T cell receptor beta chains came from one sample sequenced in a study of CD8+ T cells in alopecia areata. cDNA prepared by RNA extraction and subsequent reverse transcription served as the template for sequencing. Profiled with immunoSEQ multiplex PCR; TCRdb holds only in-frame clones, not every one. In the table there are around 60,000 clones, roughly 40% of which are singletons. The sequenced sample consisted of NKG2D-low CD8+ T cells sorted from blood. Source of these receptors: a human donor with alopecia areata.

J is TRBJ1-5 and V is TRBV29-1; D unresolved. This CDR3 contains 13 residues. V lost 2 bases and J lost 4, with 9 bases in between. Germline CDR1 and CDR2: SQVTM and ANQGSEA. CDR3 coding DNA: TGCAGCGTTGAACCTGACACTAATCAGCCCCAGCATTTT. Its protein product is CSVEPDTNQPQHF.

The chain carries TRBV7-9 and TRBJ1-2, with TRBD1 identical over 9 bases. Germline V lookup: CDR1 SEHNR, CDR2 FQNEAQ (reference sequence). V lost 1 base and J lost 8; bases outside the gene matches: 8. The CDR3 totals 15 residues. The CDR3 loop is CASSLVTGQGRGYTF. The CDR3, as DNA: TGTGCCAGCAGCTTAGTGACGGGACAGGGTCGCGGCTACACCTTC. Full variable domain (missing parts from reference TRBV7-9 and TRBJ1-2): DTGVSQNPRHKITKRGQNVTFRCDPISEHNRLYWYRQTLGQGPEFLTYFQNEAQLEKSRLLSDRFSAERPKGSFSTLEIQRTEQGDSAMYLCASSLVTGQGRGYTFGSGTRLTVV.

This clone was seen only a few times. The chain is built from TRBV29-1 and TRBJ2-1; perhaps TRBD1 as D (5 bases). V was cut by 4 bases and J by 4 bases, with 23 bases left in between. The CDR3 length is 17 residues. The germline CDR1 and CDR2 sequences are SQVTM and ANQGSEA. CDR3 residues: CSVVGRAGKRPYNEQFF. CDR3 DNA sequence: TGCAGCGTTGTGGGCAGGGCAGGGAAACGACCTTACAATGAGCAGTTCTTC.

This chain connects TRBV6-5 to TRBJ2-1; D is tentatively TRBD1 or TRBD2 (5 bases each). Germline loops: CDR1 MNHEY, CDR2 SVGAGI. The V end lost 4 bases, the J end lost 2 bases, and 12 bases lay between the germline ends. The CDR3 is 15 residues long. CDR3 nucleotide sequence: TGTGCCAGCAGTTTCTCCGGGACCACCTACAATGAGCAGTTCTTC. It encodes CASSFSGTTYNEQFF.

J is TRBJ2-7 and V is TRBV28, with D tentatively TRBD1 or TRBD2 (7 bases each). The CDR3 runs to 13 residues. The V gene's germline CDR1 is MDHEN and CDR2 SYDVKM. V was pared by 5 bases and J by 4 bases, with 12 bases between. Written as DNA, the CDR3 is TGTGCCAGCAGTCCGCAGGGGGGGTACGAGCAGTACTTC. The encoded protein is CASSPQGGYEQYF.

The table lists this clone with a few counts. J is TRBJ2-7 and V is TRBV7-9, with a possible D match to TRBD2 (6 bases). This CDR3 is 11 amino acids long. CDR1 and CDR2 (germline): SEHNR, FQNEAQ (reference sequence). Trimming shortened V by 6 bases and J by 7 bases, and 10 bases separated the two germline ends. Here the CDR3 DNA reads TGTGCCAGCAGTTTGAGCGGGGAGCAGTACTTC. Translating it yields CASSLSGEQYF. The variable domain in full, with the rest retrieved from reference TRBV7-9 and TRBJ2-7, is DTGVSQNPRHKITKRGQNVTFRCDPISEHNRLYWYRQTLGQGPEFLTYFQNEAQLEKSRLLSDRFSAERPKGSFSTLEIQRTEQGDSAMYLCASSLSGEQYFGPGTRLTVT.

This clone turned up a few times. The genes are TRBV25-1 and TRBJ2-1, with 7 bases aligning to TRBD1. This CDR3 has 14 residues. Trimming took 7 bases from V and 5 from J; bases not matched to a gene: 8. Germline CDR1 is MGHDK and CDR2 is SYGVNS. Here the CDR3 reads CASTGSGTDNEQFF. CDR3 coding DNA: TGTGCCAGCACCGGATCCGGGACAGACAATGAGCAGTTCTTC.

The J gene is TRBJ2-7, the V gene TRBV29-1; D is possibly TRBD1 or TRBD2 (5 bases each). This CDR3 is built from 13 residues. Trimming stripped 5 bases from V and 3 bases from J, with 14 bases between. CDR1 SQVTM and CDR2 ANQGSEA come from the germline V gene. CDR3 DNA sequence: TGCAGCGTTCCCTCAGGGACCAACTACGAGCAGTACTTC. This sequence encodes CSVPSGTNYEQYF.

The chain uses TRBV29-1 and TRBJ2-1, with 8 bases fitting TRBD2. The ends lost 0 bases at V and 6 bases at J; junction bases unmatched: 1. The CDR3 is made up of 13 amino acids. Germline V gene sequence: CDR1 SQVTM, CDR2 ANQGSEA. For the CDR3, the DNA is TGCAGCGTTGAAGAGCGGGGGGCCAATGAGCAGTTCTTC. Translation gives CSVEERGANEQFF.

DNA of the CDR3: TGCGCCAGCTATAAGAACACTGAAGCTTTCTTT. Protein product: CASYKNTEAFF. This chain joins TRBV4-1 and TRBJ1-1; no clear D gene. This CDR3 contains 11 residues. V lost 8 bases and J lost 1, with 5 bases in between. The germline V gene has CDR1 MGHRA and CDR2 YSYEKL.

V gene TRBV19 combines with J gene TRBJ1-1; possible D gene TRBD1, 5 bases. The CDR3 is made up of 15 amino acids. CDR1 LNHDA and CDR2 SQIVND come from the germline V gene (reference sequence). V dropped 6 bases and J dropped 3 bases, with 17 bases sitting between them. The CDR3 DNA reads TGTGCCAGTAGCGATTCCCACCCAGGGTACACTGAAGCTTTCTTT. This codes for CASSDSHPGYTEAFF.

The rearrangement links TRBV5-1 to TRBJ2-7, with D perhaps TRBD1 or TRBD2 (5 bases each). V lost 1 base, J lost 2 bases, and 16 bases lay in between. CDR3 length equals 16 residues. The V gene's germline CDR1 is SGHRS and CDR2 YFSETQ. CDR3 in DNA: TGCGCCAGCAGCTTGTCATCCCAGGGAGCCACCTACGAGCAGTACTTC. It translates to CASSLSSQGATYEQYF.

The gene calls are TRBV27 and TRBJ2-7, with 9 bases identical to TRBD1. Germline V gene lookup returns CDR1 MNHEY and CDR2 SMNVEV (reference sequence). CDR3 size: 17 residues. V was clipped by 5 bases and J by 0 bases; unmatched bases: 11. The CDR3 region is CASSHLPGTGSSYEQYF. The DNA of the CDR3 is TGTGCCAGCAGTCATCTTCCCGGGACAGGGAGCTCCTACGAGCAGTACTTC.

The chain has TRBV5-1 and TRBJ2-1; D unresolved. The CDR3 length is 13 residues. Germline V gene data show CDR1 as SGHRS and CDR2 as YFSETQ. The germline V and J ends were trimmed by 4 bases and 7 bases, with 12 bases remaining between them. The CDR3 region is CASSSPNGNEQFF. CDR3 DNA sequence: TGCGCCAGCAGCAGCCCTAACGGGAATGAGCAGTTCTTC.